This TCR beta chain was identified in a study of radiotherapy plus CTLA-4 blockade in lung cancer. Study in general: Objective responses emerged in over 15% of patients, and roughly 32% attained disease control. Study-level results: Among blood TCR repertoires after radiotherapy plus ipilimumab, tumor-derived clones expanded. Best predicting response, reportedly, were early blood T cell clone dynamics, with interferon-beta.

In germline, CDR1 is SGHAT, CDR2 FQNNGV. The J segment lost 8 bases and the V segment lost 1 base, leaving 4 bases of the junction unmatched. The CDR3 loop spans 13 amino acids. Note on this clone: What it binds is not known.

Produced via immunoSEQ multiplex PCR; TCRdb's table is partial and in-frame only. The sample yields 40,000 to 50,000 clones, 70% to 75% seen once. The sample here was peripheral blood, taken from a patient treated with radiotherapy plus ipilimumab. The rearrangement links TRBV11-2 to TRBJ1-1; 7 bases fit TRBD1. This receptor was taken from a human donor with non-small cell lung cancer who had a complete response to radiotherapy plus ipilimumab. DNA of the CDR3: TGTGCCAGCAGCTTAGGCAGGGGGAAAGAAGCTTTCTTT. Protein product: CASSLGRGKEAFF.